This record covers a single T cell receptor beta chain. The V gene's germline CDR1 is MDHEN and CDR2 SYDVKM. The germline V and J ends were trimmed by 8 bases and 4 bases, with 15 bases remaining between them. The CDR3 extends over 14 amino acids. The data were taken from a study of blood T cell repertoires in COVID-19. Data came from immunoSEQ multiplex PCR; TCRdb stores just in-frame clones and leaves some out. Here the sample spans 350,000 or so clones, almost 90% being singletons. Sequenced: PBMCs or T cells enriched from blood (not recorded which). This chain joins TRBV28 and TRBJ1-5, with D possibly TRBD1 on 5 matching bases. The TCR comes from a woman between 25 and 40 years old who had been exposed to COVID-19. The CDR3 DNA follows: TGTGCCAGCCTACCGGGACTGGTAAATCAGCCCCAGCATTTT. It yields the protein CASLPGLVNQPQHF.